The 19 T cell receptor beta chains below all came from one sample that was sequenced in a study of breast tumors, draining lymph nodes, adjacent tissues. TCRdb re-derived calls from the multiplex PCR reads in MiXCR, one entry per CDR3 protein. Among about 180,000 distinct CDR3 sequences listed, roughly 30% were seen once. The lymph nodes were axillary draining lymph nodes from breast cancer patients. Sequences were obtained from axillary lymph node tissue. Every receptor here comes from a female donor with breast cancer. Some clones in this sample may be carry-over from other donors' samples.

Concerning this clonotype: This may stem from a read error, because a much larger clone lies one nucleotide away. The chain has TRBV12-5 and TRBJ2-3; unclear D gene. V lost 4 bases and J 1 base, leaving 12 bases between the germline ends. From germline, CDR1 is LGHNT and CDR2 FRNRAP. The CDR3 covers 15 residues. The CDR3 here is CASGSVLHGTDTQYF. The CDR3 DNA reads TGTGCTAGTGGTTCGGTACTTCACGGCACAGATACGCAGTATTTT.

On this clonotype: Compared with germline, one end of the junction differs, possibly owing to a read error. The rearrangement links TRBV12-3 or TRBV12-4 to TRBJ2-3; no clear D. The CDR3 contains 16 residues. CDR3: CASSTRVASSTDTQCF. CDR3 DNA: TGTGCCAGCAGTACCCGGGTCGCTAGTAGCACAGATACGCAGTGTTTT.

This clonotype showed up many times. The chain combines TRBV9 with TRBJ2-5, with TRBD1 identical over 10 bases. In germline, CDR1 is SGDLS, CDR2 YYNGEE. V shed 1 base and J 1 base; nucleotides not matched to a gene: 1. CDR3 length: 15 amino acids. The CDR3 protein is CASSVRDRGQETQYF. DNA for the CDR3: TGTGCCAGCAGCGTAAGGGACAGGGGCCAAGAGACCCAGTACTTC.

This clonotype was seen repeatedly, ten times or more. The chain couples TRBV20-1 to TRBJ1-3; D remains unclear. V gave up 4 bases and J gave up 1 base, with 8 bases separating them. CDR3 size: 13 residues. CDR1 and CDR2 (germline): DFQATT, SNEGSKA (reference sequence). The CDR3 loop reads CSATRDSGNTIYF. CDR3 nucleotides: TGCAGTGCTACCCGCGATTCTGGAAACACCATATATTTT.

In the case of this clonotype: Just one base apart from a much larger clone, this may be a read error. The genes are TRBV6-6 and TRBJ1-6, with D possibly TRBD1 on 5 matching bases. Between the trimmed V and J ends, which lost 5 bases and 0 bases, there was a span of 17 bases. The CDR3 has 18 residues. Germline CDR1 is MNHNY and CDR2 is SVGAGI (reference sequence). CDR3 bases: TGTGCCAGCAGTGTAGAGGCAATCGACAGCTCCTATAATTCACCCCTCCACTTT. Translating gives CASSVEAIDSSYNSPLHF.

The chain joins TRBV20-1 to TRBJ1-1; D is unresolved. This CDR3 contains 13 residues. V lost 5 bases and J lost 1, with 11 bases in between. Germline-derived CDR1 and CDR2 are DFQATT and SNEGSKA (reference sequence). CDR3 in DNA: TGCAGTGCTCCTCAGGTGGGGAACACTGAAGCTTTCTTT. Translation gives CSAPQVGNTEAFF.

About this clonotype itself: A much larger clone is a single base away; this may be a read error. The V gene is TRBV6-2 or TRBV6-3, the J gene TRBJ2-3; D is uncertain. V shed 3 bases and J shed 4 bases, with 11 bases lying between them. Germline CDR1 and CDR2: MNHEY and SVGEGT. There are 14 residues in the CDR3. CDR3: CASSYFSGPDTQYF. In nucleotides, the CDR3 is TGTGCCAGCAGTTATTTTTCGGGCCCAGATACGCAGTATTTT.

The CDR3 loop is CAWSYGTEAFF. CDR3 in DNA: TGTGCCTGGTCTTATGGGACGGAAGCTTTCTTT. The gene calls are TRBV30 and TRBJ1-1; a possible D gene is TRBD1 (5 bases). The CDR3 consists of 11 residues. V was trimmed by 5 bases and J by 8 bases, leaving 12 bases between them. Germline V gene sequence: CDR1 GTSNPN, CDR2 SVGIG (reference sequence).

With regard to this clonotype: This may come from a read error, since a much larger clone is one base off. The chain recombines TRBV20-1 with TRBJ2-7, with 11 bases that match TRBD2. Losses at the gene ends were 0 bases for V and 2 bases for J; bases not matched to a gene: 3. The CDR3 contains 15 residues. In germline, CDR1 is DFQATT, CDR2 SNEGSKA (reference sequence). CDR3 in amino acids: CSARDLAGGAYEQYF. In DNA, the CDR3 is TGCAGTGCTAGAGATCTAGCGGGAGGTGCCTACGAGCAGTACTTC.

This rearrangement joins TRBV7-9 to TRBJ1-2; D is unresolved. This CDR3 contains 12 residues. The germline gives CDR1 SEHNR, CDR2 FQNEAQ (reference sequence). The V and J ends lost 5 bases and 8 bases respectively, with 12 bases between them. CDR3 amino acids: CASSPTSWGYTF. The CDR3 nucleotides are TGTGCCAGCAGCCCGACTAGCTGGGGCTACACCTTC.

This clonotype showed up many times. The gene calls are TRBV19 and TRBJ2-2, with D maybe TRBD2 (5 bases). The CDR3 extends over 13 amino acids. V was pared by 6 bases and J by 5 bases, with 10 bases between. Germline V gene data show CDR1 as LNHDA and CDR2 as SQIVND (reference sequence). CDR3 nucleotides: TGTGCCAGTAGCCTCGGGGTTACCGGGGAGCTGTTTTTT. Amino acid sequence: CASSLGVTGELFF.

This clonotype was counted a few times. The chain joins TRBV6-2 or TRBV6-3 to TRBJ1-2; D uncertain. Trimming took off 1 base at V and 4 bases at J, with 7 bases between the two ends. Germline V gene lookup returns CDR1 MNHEY and CDR2 SVGEGT. The CDR3 is 13 amino acids. The CDR3: CASSYLTAYGYTF. CDR3 nucleotides: TGTGCCAGCAGTTACTTGACTGCCTATGGCTACACCTTC.

This clonotype was seen at least ten times. This chain uses TRBV4-1 with TRBJ2-1; tentatively, D is TRBD2 (5 bases). This CDR3 has 14 amino acids. The germline V and J ends were trimmed by 4 bases and 5 bases, with 12 bases remaining between them. Germline CDR1 is MGHRA and CDR2 is YSYEKL. CDR3 amino acids: CASSLGLRNNEQFF. For the CDR3, the DNA is TGCGCCAGCAGCCTAGGACTGAGAAACAATGAGCAGTTCTTC.

The rearrangement links TRBV11-2 to TRBJ2-3; weak D call: TRBD2 (6 bases). With 0 bases removed from V and 2 bases from J, the gap between germline ends came to 15 bases. Germline V gene lookup returns CDR1 SGHAT and CDR2 FQNNGV. The CDR3 extends over 17 amino acids. Here the CDR3 DNA reads TGTGCCAGCAGCTTAGAGTCCCCATGGGAGGACACAGATACGCAGTATTTT. Its protein product is CASSLESPWEDTDTQYF.

This clonotype occurred many times. CDR3 nucleotides: TGTGCCAGCAGCCAACTTCCCGTTGGAAATTCACCCCTCCACTTT. Residues: CASSQLPVGNSPLHF. The chain joins TRBV3-1 to TRBJ1-6; D unresolved. Germline CDR1 LGHDT, CDR2 YNNKEL (reference sequence). V dropped 2 bases and J dropped 7 bases, with 12 bases sitting between them. This CDR3 contains 15 residues. Complete variable domain (other parts from reference TRBV3-1 and TRBJ1-6): DTAVSQTPKYLVTQMGNDKSIKCEQNLGHDTMYWYKQDSKKFLKIMFSYNNKELIINETVPNRFSPKSPDKAHLNLHINSLELGDSAVYFCASSQLPVGNSPLHFGNGTRLTVT.

Ten or more counts support this clonotype. The rearrangement joins TRBV9 to TRBJ2-3; TRBD1 is a possible D gene (5 bases). Per germline, CDR1 SGDLS and CDR2 YYNGEE. The CDR3 runs to 13 residues. The germline V and J ends were trimmed by 3 bases and 6 bases, with 11 bases remaining between them. DNA for the CDR3: TGTGCCAGCAGCGCCTCAGGGATGGATACGCAGTATTTT. It yields the protein CASSASGMDTQYF.

This clonotype showed up many times. The chain has TRBV29-1 and TRBJ2-1; D is uncertain. CDR3 length: 12 residues. Trimming took off 2 bases at V and 7 bases at J, with 9 bases between the two ends. CDR1 is SQVTM, CDR2 ANQGSEA, per germline. The DNA for the CDR3 is TGCAGCGTTGAATTTGCGTGGAATGAGCAGTTCTTC. Translated: CSVEFAWNEQFF.

The chain employs TRBV19 and TRBJ1-5, with a tentative D call TRBD1 (5 bases). Germline-derived CDR1 and CDR2 are LNHDA and SQIVND (reference sequence). Trimming took 6 bases from V and 4 from J, leaving 10 bases between them. CDR3 length: 13 residues. The CDR3 DNA follows: TGTGCCAGTAGAATGGGACTAAATCAGCCCCAGCATTTT. Its translation is CASRMGLNQPQHF. The variable domain in full, with the rest retrieved from reference TRBV19 and TRBJ1-5, is DGGITQSPKYLFRKEGQNVTLSCEQNLNHDAMYWYRQDPGQGLRLIYYSQIVNDFQKGDIAEGYSVSREKKESFPLTVTSAQKNPTAFYLCASRMGLNQPQHFGDGTRLSIL.

This clonotype was found a few times. It may be a read error: a sequence one base away is much more abundant. The chain recombines TRBV9 with TRBJ1-3, with unresolved D. CDR3 size: 15 residues. CDR1 is SGDLS and CDR2 is YYNGEE in the germline V gene. The CDR3 region has the DNA TGTGCCAGCAGCTCGGACGCTCTCTCTGGAAACACCACATATTTT. Its translation is CASSSDALSGNTTYF.